These 5 T cell receptor beta chains originate from one sample sequenced in a study of T cell repertoires in cytomegalovirus infection. TCRdb reanalysed the reads using MiXCR and keeps one entry per CDR3 protein. The data contain approximately 770,000 distinct CDR3 sequences, roughly 28% of them seen just once; the ten biggest clones take up about an eighth. The antigens these receptors bind are not known. The sample here was cultured CD8+ T cells from PBMCs, taken from culture after CMV antigen stimulation. The receptors were gathered from a human donor in good health (CMV status not recorded). Some clones in this sample may be carry-over from other donors' samples.

The rearrangement uses TRBV7-8 and TRBJ2-5; the D gene is possibly TRBD2 (5 bases). Trimming left V 1 base short and J 5 bases short, with 11 bases between. The CDR3 has 14 residues. Germline V lookup: CDR1 SGHVS, CDR2 FQNEAQ. DNA of the CDR3: TGTGCCAGCAGCTTAGGGGCGAGAGGGGAGACCCAGTACTTC. It yields the protein CASSLGARGETQYF. Using reference TRBV7-8 and TRBJ2-5 for the parts outside the CDR3, the full variable domain is GAGVSQSPRYKVAKRGQDVALRCDPISGHVSLFWYQQALGQGPEFLTYFQNEAQLDKSGLPSDRFFAERPEGSVSTLKIQRTQQEDSAVYLCASSLGARGETQYFGPGTRLLVL.

V and J are TRBV7-9 and TRBJ2-1; 7 bases line up with TRBD1. The V segment lost 5 bases and the J segment 8 bases; nucleotides outside the gene matches: 12. The CDR3 is 15 residues long. CDR1 is SEHNR and CDR2 is FQNEAQ in the germline V gene (reference sequence). In DNA, the CDR3 is TGTGCCAGCAGCCTCGGACAGGCTGTTGGCCATGAGCAGTTCTTC. Translated: CASSLGQAVGHEQFF. Supplemented by reference TRBV7-9 and TRBJ2-1, the full variable domain reads DTGVSQNPRHKITKRGQNVTFRCDPISEHNRLYWYRQTLGQGPEFLTYFQNEAQLEKSRLLSDRFSAERPKGSFSTLEIQRTEQGDSAMYLCASSLGQAVGHEQFFGPGTRLTVL.

The CDR3 DNA is TGTGCCAGCAGTTTCGGGATTGCGGACACTGAAGCTTTCTTT. Its protein is CASSFGIADTEAFF. V and J are TRBV27 and TRBJ1-1; D gene unclear. Trimming removed 3 bases from V and 3 bases from J, with 11 bases in between. This CDR3 spans 14 amino acids. Looked up from germline, CDR1 is MNHEY and CDR2 is SMNVEV (reference sequence).

The chain joins TRBV19 to TRBJ1-1, with 8 bases identical to TRBD1. The CDR3 spans 14 residues. Germline trimming cut 7 bases from V and 3 bases from J; bases unmatched to any gene: 7. Germline loops: CDR1 LNHDA, CDR2 SQIVND (reference sequence). CDR3 in amino acids: CASIPTGGYTEAFF. The DNA for the CDR3 is TGTGCCAGTATCCCTACAGGGGGATACACTGAAGCTTTCTTT.

This clonotype was observed at least ten times. The chain links TRBV7-4 to TRBJ1-2, with D tentatively TRBD1 (5 bases). V lost 3 bases and J lost 7, with 9 bases in between. Germline CDR1 reads SGHVT; CDR2 reads SQSDAQ. CDR3 length: 12 amino acids. Here the CDR3 reads CASSLGTVGYTF. Written as DNA, the CDR3 is TGTGCCAGCAGCTTGGGGACTGTTGGCTACACCTTC.